A single sample is the source of the 8 T cell receptor beta chains below, sequenced in a study of blood T cell repertoires in COVID-19. The protocol was immunoSEQ multiplex PCR, while the TCRdb copy is restricted to in-frame clones and leaves out a portion. The profile shows roughly 230,000 clones, roughly 90% of them singletons. Sample: peripheral blood. Receptors were obtained from a woman aged 60 to 75 with COVID-19, enrolled during active disease.

The chain links TRBV6-5 to TRBJ2-1; 10 nucleotides agree with TRBD1. J lost 1 base, V lost 7 bases, and 4 bases had no gene match. In germline, CDR1 is MNHEY, CDR2 SVGAGI. The CDR3 length is 15 residues. The CDR3 reads CASTLGQGSYNEQFF. CDR3 bases: TGTGCCAGCACCCTGGGACAGGGGTCCTACAATGAGCAGTTCTTC.

The rearrangement joins TRBV18 to TRBJ1-1, with a tentative D call TRBD1 (6 bases). Germline V CDR1 and CDR2: KGHSH, LQKENI. Trimming removed 0 bases at V and 5 bases at J, with 13 bases between. The CDR3 has 15 amino acids. CDR3 nucleotide sequence: TGTGCCAGCTCACCACCGGAGGGGGGGAGGACTGAAGCTTTCTTT. This sequence encodes CASSPPEGGRTEAFF.

This chain links TRBV4-2 with TRBJ2-1, with D possibly being TRBD2 (5 bases). CDR1 and CDR2 (germline): LGHNA, YNFKEQ. CDR3 length: 17 amino acids. Trimming left V 0 bases short and J 1 base short, with 13 bases between. CDR3 in amino acids: CASSQDVRRRSYNEQFF. CDR3 nucleotide sequence: TGTGCCAGCAGCCAAGATGTTCGGCGGAGGTCCTACAATGAGCAGTTCTTC.

The genes are TRBV6-5 and TRBJ2-5; TRBD1 matches 11 bases. In germline, CDR1 is MNHEY, CDR2 SVGAGI. CDR3 length equals 14 residues. V gave up 4 bases and J gave up 5 bases; unmatched junction bases: 3. The CDR3 spells CASSWTGGGETQYF. In DNA form, the CDR3 reads TGTGCCAGCAGTTGGACAGGGGGCGGGGAGACCCAGTACTTC.

The chain joins TRBV2 to TRBJ1-1; possibly TRBD1 for D (6 bases). Germline V gives CDR1 SNHLY, CDR2 FYNNEI. The CDR3 length is 13 residues. Trimming took off 8 bases at V and 1 base at J, with 11 bases between the two ends. The CDR3 DNA reads TGTGCCAGCGTAACAGGGACGAACACTGAAGCTTTCTTT. It yields the protein CASVTGTNTEAFF.

The rearrangement joins TRBV4-1 to TRBJ2-1, with D possibly matching TRBD2 (5 bases). The CDR3 consists of 14 residues. CDR1 and CDR2 from the germline V gene are MGHRA and YSYEKL. Trimming stripped 1 base from V and 3 bases from J, with 7 bases between. The CDR3 DNA reads as TGCGCCAGCAGCCAAGGCGACTACTACAATGAGCAGTTCTTC. Protein product: CASSQGDYYNEQFF.

This chain links TRBV2 with TRBJ1-6; tentatively, D is TRBD1 (6 bases). The CDR3 is made up of 17 amino acids. Trimming shortened V by 4 bases and J by 0 bases, and 13 bases separated the two germline ends. In germline, CDR1 is SNHLY, CDR2 FYNNEI. CDR3 protein: CASSVRQVSSYNSPLHF. The CDR3 DNA follows: TGTGCCAGCAGTGTCCGACAGGTTAGCTCCTATAATTCACCCCTCCACTTT.

This clone was seen more than once but under ten times. Other nucleotide sequences in the sample specify the same CDR3. V is TRBV10-3 and J is TRBJ1-5, with D maybe TRBD1 (5 bases). Per germline, CDR1 ENHRY and CDR2 SYGVKD. Trimming left V 8 bases short and J 1 base short, with 9 bases between. CDR3 size: 13 residues. The CDR3 spells CAIRGDSNQPQHF. The DNA of the CDR3 is TGTGCCATCCGGGGGGACAGCAATCAGCCCCAGCATTTT.